A selection of T cell receptor beta chains follows, all from one sample in a study of blood T cell repertoires in COVID-19. Some clones are missing from TCRdb's copy, which holds only in-frame ones; the method was immunoSEQ multiplex PCR. The sample has 170,000 or so clones, 87% seen once. Sequencing was performed on PBMCs or T cells enriched from blood (not recorded which). The receptors shown here come from a woman aged 50 to 60 who had recovered from COVID-19. Both conserved end residues are part of each CDR3. The order of the fields is clone size, V gene, D gene, J gene, CDR3 DNA, CDR3 protein. A D gene is named only where the DNA matches it firmly. Some rows mark clone size as missing; the rest say once, few, many or name a class of expanded clone.

>NA|TRBV18|NA|TRBJ1-2
TGTGCCAGCTCACCATTACAGGGCTCGGATAACTATGGCTACACCTTC
CASSPLQGSDNYGYTF
>NA|TRBV24-1|TRBD1|TRBJ1-2
TGTGCCACCAGTGACCCCCAGGGGGGACGCTATGGCTACACCTTC
CATSDPQGGRYGYTF
>NA|TRBV18|NA|TRBJ1-1
TGTGCCAGCTCACCGGGGGGGGCCCAGAACACTGAAGCTTTCTTT
CASSPGGAQNTEAFF
>NA|TRBV6-5|TRBD1|TRBJ1-5
TGTGCCAGCAGAGGCAGGGGGTGGGATCAGCCCCAGCATTTT
CASRGRGWDQPQHF
>NA|TRBV5-1|TRBD2|TRBJ2-1
TGCGCCAGCAGCTTTACTAGCGGCTCCTACAATGAGCAGTTCTTC
CASSFTSGSYNEQFF
>NA|TRBV10-1|NA|TRBJ1-2
TGCGCCAGCAGTGAGAACGGGGATGCCTACACCTTC
CASSENGDAYTF
>NA|TRBV30|TRBD1|TRBJ2-7
TGTGCCTGGAGACGGACAGGGGGTCGCGAGCAGTACTTC
CAWRRTGGREQYF
>NA|TRBV28|TRBD1|TRBJ1-5
TGTGCCAGCAGTGTAAGGGGGCATGGCAATCAGCCCCAGCATTTT
CASSVRGHGNQPQHF
>once|TRBV2|NA|TRBJ2-7
TGTGCCAGCAGTGTGAGTTTAGGAGGCTACGAGCAGTACTTC
CASSVSLGGYEQYF
>NA|TRBV3-1/TRBV3-2|TRBD2|TRBJ2-2
TGTGCCAGCAGCCAAGGGACTAGGCTGGGCACCGGGGAGCTGTTTTTT
CASSQGTRLGTGELFF
>NA|TRBV11-1|NA|TRBJ2-2
TGTGCCAGCAGCTTTACGAACACCGGGGAGCTGTTTTTT
CASSFTNTGELFF
>once|TRBV5-1|TRBD2|TRBJ2-3
TGCGCCAGCTCCCCTGAGGGAGGGCTCGCAGATACGCAGTATTTT
CASSPEGGLADTQYF
>NA|TRBV9|TRBD2|TRBJ2-7
TGTGCCAGCAACGACCCGGGACTATCTTCAGAGCAGTACTTC
CASNDPGLSSEQYF
>NA|TRBV19|TRBD2|TRBJ2-1
TGTGCCAGTAGCGTAGCGGGAGCGGGATACAATGAGCAGTTCTTC
CASSVAGAGYNEQFF
>NA|TRBV11-2|NA|TRBJ2-1
TGTGCCAGCAGCTCCATCAAGGGGGTTCTGGAGCAGTTCTTC
CASSSIKGVLEQFF
>NA|TRBV5-1|NA|TRBJ1-4
TGCGCCAGCAGCCCCGGGACGGGGGGGGAAAAACTGTTTTTT
CASSPGTGGEKLFF
>NA|TRBV6-5|TRBD1|TRBJ2-2
TGTGCCAGCAGAGCCCGACAGGGGTTCACCGGGGAGCTGTTTTTT
CASRARQGFTGELFF
>NA|TRBV6-2/TRBV6-3|TRBD2|TRBJ2-7
TGTGCCAGCAGTTACTCGGGTAGCGGGAGCTACGAGCAGTACTTC
CASSYSGSGSYEQYF
>NA|TRBV9|NA|TRBJ2-1
TGTGCCAGCAGCGTAGCTACAGGGAGTGCCTACAATGAGCAGTTCTTC
CASSVATGSAYNEQFF
>few|TRBV5-1|NA|TRBJ1-5
TGCGCCAGCAGCCCGGGGGGGTATAGCAATCAGCCCCAGCATTTT
CASSPGGYSNQPQHF
>NA|TRBV6-5|NA|TRBJ2-7
TGTGCCAGCAGTTACACCCGGGGAGGGGGCTACGAGCAGTACTTC
CASSYTRGGGYEQYF
>NA|TRBV3-1/TRBV3-2|NA|TRBJ2-2
TGTGCCAGCAGCCCACAGGGTGGGGTGTACACCGGGGAGCTGTTTTTT
CASSPQGGVYTGELFF
>NA|TRBV4-3|TRBD1|TRBJ1-5
TGCGCCAGCAGCCGTCTCACAGGGGAACCGCCCCAGCATTTT
CASSRLTGEPPQHF
>NA|TRBV19|TRBD2|TRBJ2-2
TGTGCCAGTAGTATCATCGGGGAGGGTACCGGGGAGCTGTTTTTT
CASSIIGEGTGELFF
>NA|TRBV6-2/TRBV6-3|TRBD2|TRBJ2-1
TGTGCCAGCAGTTCACCTTATAGCGGGGGTACCTACAATGAGCAGTTCTTC
CASSSPYSGGTYNEQFF
>NA|TRBV19|TRBD2|TRBJ2-2
TGTGCCAGTTCGGGACTAGCGGGACACACCGGGGAGCTGTTTTTT
CASSGLAGHTGELFF